This TCR beta chain is drawn from a study of blood T cell repertoires in COVID-19. Study-wide context: The United States, Italy and Spain provided the acute and convalescent COVID-19 samples. Nucleic acid was either cDNA or gDNA, and it came from T cells, B-cell-depleted T cells, or PBMCs.

This CDR3 has 13 amino acids. The germline V and J ends were trimmed by 3 bases and 6 bases, with 11 bases remaining between them. Patients at the Seattle site were enrolled during active infection and followed longitudinally. Authors' processing steps: Reference gene primers were amplified, and this amplification served to estimate nucleated cell counts. Profiled with immunoSEQ multiplex PCR; TCRdb holds only in-frame clones, not every one. That table gives V, J and clone size, and the DNA gave D and trimming. The table has 150,000 to 160,000 clones, about 85% seen once; the top ten hold approximately 0.63%.

The receptor comes from a man aged 55 to 70 with COVID-19, enrolled during active disease. This chain joins TRBV12-3 or TRBV12-4 and TRBJ1-2; D is possibly TRBD1 (6 bases). The sample comprised peripheral blood. The CDR3 DNA is TGTGCCAGCAGTTTGGGACAATGGGATGGCTACACCTTC. Residues: CASSLGQWDGYTF.